The 17 T cell receptor beta chains presented below share a single source sample, sequenced in a study of blood T cell repertoires in COVID-19. The data were produced by immunoSEQ multiplex PCR, yet TCRdb's version contains in-frame clones alone and is incomplete. Among some 46,000 clones listed, approximately 70% were seen once. The source material was peripheral blood. These receptors originate from a man older than 75 with acute or convalescent COVID-19.

This chain connects TRBV24-1 to TRBJ2-1, with D perhaps TRBD2 (6 bases). The CDR3 has 14 amino acids. CDR1 is KGHDR, CDR2 SFDVKD, per germline. Between the trimmed V and J ends, which lost 4 bases and 8 bases, there was a span of 14 bases. CDR3 DNA sequence: TGTGCCACCAGTGACGGGAGCCTTGTGGATGAGCAGTTCTTC. This encodes CATSDGSLVDEQFF.

This chain connects TRBV3-1 (or the pseudogene TRBV3-2) to TRBJ1-3; possible D gene TRBD1, 5 bases. This CDR3 is built from 15 residues. The ends were cut back, 1 base at V and 4 bases at J, with 11 bases in the middle. The germline gives CDR1 LGHDT, CDR2 YNNKEL (reference sequence). Here the CDR3 reads CASSQVTGEGNTIYF. DNA of the CDR3: TGTGCCAGCAGCCAAGTTACAGGTGAGGGAAACACCATATATTTT.

The CDR3 bases are TGTGCCAGCAGCCAAGATGTCTGGGGTGTCGACAGGGTGTCATTCGTGTCGGGCAATCAGCCCCAGCATTTT. It specifies CASSQDVWGVDRVSFVSGNQPQHF. The rearrangement joins TRBV14 to TRBJ1-5; 7 nucleotides align to TRBD1. V was clipped by 0 bases and J by 2 bases; unmatched bases: 28. This CDR3 has 24 residues. Germline values: CDR1 SGHDN, CDR2 FVKESK.

This clone was observed at least ten times. This chain links TRBV6-5 with TRBJ1-5; 7 nucleotides align to TRBD1. Germline V CDR1 and CDR2: MNHEY, SVGAGI. CDR3 length equals 13 residues. With V trimmed by 6 bases and J by 6 bases, 5 bases remained unmatched. The CDR3 DNA sequence: TGTGCCAGCAGCCGACAGGGAGGTCAGCCCCAGCATTTT. It translates to CASSRQGGQPQHF.

The V call is TRBV7-8, the J call TRBJ1-5; no clear D gene. CDR3 size: 13 residues. Trimming left V 1 base short and J 5 bases short, with 6 bases between. CDR1 is SGHVS, CDR2 FQNEAQ, per germline. The DNA of the CDR3 is TGTGCCAGCAGCTTAGAACGAGATCAGCCCCAGCATTTT. Translating gives CASSLERDQPQHF.

The CDR3 region is CASSLAWGPYNEQFF. In DNA form, the CDR3 reads TGTGCCAGCAGCTTAGCCTGGGGGCCCTACAATGAGCAGTTCTTC. The chain is built from TRBV7-2 and TRBJ2-1; D may be TRBD1 (6 bases). This CDR3 has 15 amino acids. Germline CDR1 is SGHTA and CDR2 is FQGNSA. Trimming took 0 bases from V and 2 from J, leaving 8 bases between them.

V gene TRBV7-2 combines with J gene TRBJ2-5; a weak D match, TRBD1 (6 bases). CDR1 is SGHTA and CDR2 is FQGNSA in the germline V gene. V lost 5 bases to trimming and J lost 1 base, with 20 bases between them. This CDR3 spans 17 amino acids. Here the CDR3 DNA reads TGTGCCAGCAGCCAAATGCGACAGGTTCAGTTCCAAGAGACCCAGTACTTC. This sequence encodes CASSQMRQVQFQETQYF.

The J gene is TRBJ2-3, the V gene TRBV5-1, with D maybe TRBD2 (6 bases). This CDR3 has 14 residues. In germline, CDR1 is SGHRS, CDR2 YFSETQ. Between the trimmed V and J ends, which lost 4 bases and 6 bases, there was a span of 15 bases. The chain's CDR3 is CASSLGGIGDTQYF. The CDR3 DNA reads TGCGCCAGCAGCCTTGGGGGGATCGGGGATACGCAGTATTTT. Drawing the rest from reference TRBV5-1 and TRBJ2-3, the complete variable domain is KAGVTQTPRYLIKTRGQQVTLSCSPISGHRSVSWYQQTPGQGLQFLFEYFSETQRNKGNFPGRFSGRQFSNSRSEMNVSTLELGDSALYLCASSLGGIGDTQYFGPGTRLTVL.

CDR3 amino acids: CATSRDPGLAGVALYNEQFF. The DNA of the CDR3 is TGTGCCACCAGCAGAGACCCGGGACTAGCGGGAGTGGCCCTCTACAATGAGCAGTTCTTC. V usage is TRBV15 and J usage is TRBJ2-1; 14 bases are shared with TRBD2. The CDR3 length is 20 residues. The junction had 10 bases not matched to a gene; V was cut back by 0 bases and J by 3 bases. Germline values: CDR1 LNHNV, CDR2 YYDKDF (reference sequence). Full variable domain (outside the CDR3, taken from reference TRBV15 and TRBJ2-1): DAMVIQNPRYQVTQFGKPVTLSCSQTLNHNVMYWYQQKSSQAPKLLFHYYDKDFNNEADTPDNFQSRRPNTSFCFLDIRSPGLGDTAMYLCATSRDPGLAGVALYNEQFFGPGTRLTVL.

V gene TRBV7-2 combines with J gene TRBJ2-3; 10 nucleotides line up with TRBD2. The ends lost 3 bases at V and 6 bases at J; junction bases unmatched: 12. This CDR3 spans 17 amino acids. Germline CDR1 SGHTA, CDR2 FQGNSA. CDR3 region: CASSLGASGSYGDTQYF. The CDR3 coding sequence is TGTGCCAGCAGCTTGGGGGCTAGCGGGAGCTATGGGGATACGCAGTATTTT.

The J gene is TRBJ2-5, the V gene TRBV7-9, with D tentatively TRBD2 (6 bases). This CDR3 has 13 residues. Deletions cut 4 bases from V and 7 bases from J, with 13 bases between. Germline lookup yields CDR1 SEHNR and CDR2 FQNEAQ (reference sequence). CDR3 DNA sequence: TGTGCCAGCAGCTCCAACCGGGAGTGGACCCAGTACTTC. Translation gives CASSSNREWTQYF.

This chain joins TRBV2 and TRBJ2-5, with 7 bases fitting TRBD2. Germline loops: CDR1 SNHLY, CDR2 FYNNEI. The CDR3 extends over 14 amino acids. J lost 8 bases, V lost 4 bases, and 10 bases had no gene match. The chain's CDR3 is CASSVGGGAVTQYF. The CDR3 DNA sequence: TGTGCCAGCAGTGTTGGGGGGGGAGCCGTCACCCAGTACTTC.

The rearrangement joins TRBV30 to TRBJ2-1; D possibly corresponds to TRBD1 (5 bases). The CDR3 contains 16 residues. Germline V gene data show CDR1 as GTSNPN and CDR2 as SVGIG (reference sequence). The germline V and J ends were trimmed by 4 bases and 5 bases, with 21 bases remaining between them. The CDR3 sequence: CAWIAGRIFSHNEQFF. In nucleotides, the CDR3 is TGTGCCTGGATTGCAGGGCGGATCTTTTCTCACAATGAGCAGTTCTTC.

The chain carries TRBV7-3 and TRBJ2-3, with unresolved D. The length of the CDR3 is 15 residues. Trimming took 0 bases from V and 4 from J, leaving 11 bases between them. Germline CDR1 is SGHTA and CDR2 is FQGTGA. This CDR3 reads CASSLTASQADTQYF. For the CDR3, the DNA is TGTGCCAGCAGCTTAACGGCCTCCCAGGCAGATACGCAGTATTTT.

This chain joins TRBV15 and TRBJ2-3, with TRBD2 as a possible D gene (5 bases). Germline values: CDR1 LNHNV, CDR2 YYDKDF (reference sequence). The CDR3 is made up of 15 amino acids. V lost 5 bases, J lost 2 bases, and 14 bases lay in between. The CDR3 nucleotides read TGTGCCACCAGCGTTGGAGGTCGTCCCACAGATACGCAGTATTTT. Its translation is CATSVGGRPTDTQYF.

This clone was observed many times. The genes are TRBV2 and TRBJ1-3; D is unresolved. The CDR3 length is 14 residues. V was shortened by 2 bases and J by 0 bases, with 5 bases between the two germline ends. Germline V gene sequence: CDR1 SNHLY, CDR2 FYNNEI. The CDR3 sequence is CASSEPRSGNTIYF. CDR3 DNA: TGTGCCAGCAGTGAACCGCGCTCTGGAAACACCATATATTTT.

V usage is TRBV28 and J usage is TRBJ1-2; D not certain. CDR1 MDHEN and CDR2 SYDVKM come from the germline V gene. This CDR3 comprises 14 residues. V was shortened by 3 bases and J by 4 bases, with 12 bases between the two germline ends. The CDR3 DNA sequence: TGTGCCAGCAGTTTCGAGGTTCGGGGCTATGGCTACACCTTC. Its protein is CASSFEVRGYGYTF.